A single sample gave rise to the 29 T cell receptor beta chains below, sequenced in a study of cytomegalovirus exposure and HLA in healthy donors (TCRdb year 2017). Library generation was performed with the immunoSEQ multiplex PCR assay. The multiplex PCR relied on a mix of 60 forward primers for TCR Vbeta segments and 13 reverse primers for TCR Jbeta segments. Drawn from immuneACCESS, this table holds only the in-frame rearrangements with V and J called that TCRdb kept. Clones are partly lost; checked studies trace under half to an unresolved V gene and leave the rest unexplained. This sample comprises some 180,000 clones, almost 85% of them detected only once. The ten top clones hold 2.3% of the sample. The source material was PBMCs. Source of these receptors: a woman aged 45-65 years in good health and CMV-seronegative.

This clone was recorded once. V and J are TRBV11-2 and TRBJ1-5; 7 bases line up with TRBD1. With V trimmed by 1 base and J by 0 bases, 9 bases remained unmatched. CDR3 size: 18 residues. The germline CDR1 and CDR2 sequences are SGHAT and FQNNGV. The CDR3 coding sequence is TGTGCCAGCAGCTTAGGACAGGGAATCTCATATAGCAATCAGCCCCAGCATTTT. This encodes CASSLGQGISYSNQPQHF.

The CDR3 DNA reads TGTGCCAGCAGTTCCCGGACTTGGGATACGCAGTATTTT. Amino acid sequence: CASSSRTWDTQYF. The rearrangement joins TRBV28 to TRBJ2-3, with D perhaps matching TRBD2 (5 bases). The CDR3 contains 13 residues. Trimming stripped 4 bases from V and 6 bases from J, with 11 bases between. Looked up from germline, CDR1 is MDHEN and CDR2 is SYDVKM.

The CDR3, as DNA: TGCAGCGTTGACGCAGGGGATCGGGATTTTGATGGCTACACCTTC. Amino acids: CSVDAGDRDFDGYTF. The J gene is TRBJ1-2, the V gene TRBV29-1; a possible D gene is TRBD1 (6 bases). This CDR3 is 15 amino acids long. Trimming pared 3 bases from V and 6 bases from J, leaving 20 bases between. The germline V gene has CDR1 SQVTM and CDR2 ANQGSEA.

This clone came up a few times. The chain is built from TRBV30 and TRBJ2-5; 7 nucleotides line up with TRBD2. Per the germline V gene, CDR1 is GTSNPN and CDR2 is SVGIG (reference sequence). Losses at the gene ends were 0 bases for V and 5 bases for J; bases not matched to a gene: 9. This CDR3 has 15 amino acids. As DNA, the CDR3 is TGTGCCTGGAGTGTAGGGAGGGCGACGGTGGAGACCCAGTACTTC. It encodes CAWSVGRATVETQYF.

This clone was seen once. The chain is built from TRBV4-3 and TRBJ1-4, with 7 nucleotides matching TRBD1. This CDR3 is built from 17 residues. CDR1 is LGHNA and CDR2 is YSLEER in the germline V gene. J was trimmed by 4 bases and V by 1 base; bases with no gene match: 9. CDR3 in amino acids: CASSQAFKQGFNEKLFF. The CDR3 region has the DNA TGCGCCAGCAGCCAAGCTTTTAAACAGGGGTTTAATGAAAAACTGTTTTTT.

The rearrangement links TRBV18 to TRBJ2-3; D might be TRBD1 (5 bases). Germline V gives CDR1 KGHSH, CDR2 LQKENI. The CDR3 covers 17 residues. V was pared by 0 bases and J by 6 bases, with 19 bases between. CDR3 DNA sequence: TGTGCCAGCTCACCACCGAATTTAGGGGAAACATTTGATACGCAGTATTTT. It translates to CASSPPNLGETFDTQYF. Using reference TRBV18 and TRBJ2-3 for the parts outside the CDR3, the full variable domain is NAGVMQNPRHLVRRRGQEARLRCSPMKGHSHVYWYRQLPEEGLKFMVYLQKENIIDESGMPKERFSAEFPKEGPSILRIQQVVRGDSAAYFCASSPPNLGETFDTQYFGPGTRLTVL.

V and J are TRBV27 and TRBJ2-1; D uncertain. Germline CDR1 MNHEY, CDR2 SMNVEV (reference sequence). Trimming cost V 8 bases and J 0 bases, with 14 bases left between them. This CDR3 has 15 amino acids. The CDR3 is CASADLLNSYNEQFF. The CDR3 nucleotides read TGTGCCAGCGCTGACTTATTAAACTCCTACAATGAGCAGTTCTTC.

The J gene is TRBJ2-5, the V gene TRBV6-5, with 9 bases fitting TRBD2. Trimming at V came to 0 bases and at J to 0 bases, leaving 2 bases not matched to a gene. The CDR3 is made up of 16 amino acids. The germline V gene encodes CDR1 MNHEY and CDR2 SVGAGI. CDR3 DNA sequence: TGTGCCAGCAGTTACTCGACTAGCGGAAACCAAGAGACCCAGTACTTC. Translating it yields CASSYSTSGNQETQYF.

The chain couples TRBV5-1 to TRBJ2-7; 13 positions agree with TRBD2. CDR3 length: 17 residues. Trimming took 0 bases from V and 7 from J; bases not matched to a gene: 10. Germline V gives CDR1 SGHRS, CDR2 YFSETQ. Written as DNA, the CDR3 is TGCGCCAGCAGCTTGGTCACTACTAGCGGGAGGGCCGGGGAGCAGTACTTC. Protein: CASSLVTTSGRAGEQYF.

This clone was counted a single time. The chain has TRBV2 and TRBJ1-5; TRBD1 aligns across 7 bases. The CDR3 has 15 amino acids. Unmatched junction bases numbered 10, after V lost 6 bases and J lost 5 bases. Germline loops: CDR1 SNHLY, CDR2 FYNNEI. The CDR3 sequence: CASRGLRDSDQPQHF. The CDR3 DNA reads TGTGCCAGCAGGGGTTTGAGGGACAGCGATCAGCCCCAGCATTTT. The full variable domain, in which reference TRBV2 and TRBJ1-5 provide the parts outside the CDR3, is EPEVTQTPSHQVTQMGQEVILRCVPISNHLYFYWYRQILGQKVEFLVSFYNNEISEKSEIFDDQFSVERPDGSNFTLKIRSTKLEDSAMYFCASRGLRDSDQPQHFGDGTRLSIL.

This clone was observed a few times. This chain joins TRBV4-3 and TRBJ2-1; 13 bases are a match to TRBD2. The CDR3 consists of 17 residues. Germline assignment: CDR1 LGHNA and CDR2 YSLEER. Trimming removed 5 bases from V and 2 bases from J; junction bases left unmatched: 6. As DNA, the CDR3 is TGCGCCAGCAGCTATAGACTAGCGGGAGGCCCCTACAATGAGCAGTTCTTC. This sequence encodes CASSYRLAGGPYNEQFF.

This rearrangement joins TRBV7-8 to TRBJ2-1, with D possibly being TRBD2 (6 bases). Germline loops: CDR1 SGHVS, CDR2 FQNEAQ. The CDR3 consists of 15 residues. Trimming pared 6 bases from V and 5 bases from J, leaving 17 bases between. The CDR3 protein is CASSLTEGTNNEQFF. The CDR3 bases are TGTGCCAGCAGTCTGACGGAGGGAACAAACAATGAGCAGTTCTTC.

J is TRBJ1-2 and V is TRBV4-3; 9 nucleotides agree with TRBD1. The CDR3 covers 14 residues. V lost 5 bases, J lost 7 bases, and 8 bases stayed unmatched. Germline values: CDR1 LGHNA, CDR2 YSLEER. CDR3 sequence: CASSFDRGIRGYTF. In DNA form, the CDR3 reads TGCGCCAGCAGCTTTGACAGGGGGATTCGTGGCTACACCTTC.

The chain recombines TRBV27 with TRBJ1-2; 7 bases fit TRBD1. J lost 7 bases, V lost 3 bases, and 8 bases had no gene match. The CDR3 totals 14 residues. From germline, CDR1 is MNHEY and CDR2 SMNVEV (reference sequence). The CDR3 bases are TGTGCCAGCAGTTTGACAGGGAACCCTCTTGGCTACACCTTC. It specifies CASSLTGNPLGYTF.

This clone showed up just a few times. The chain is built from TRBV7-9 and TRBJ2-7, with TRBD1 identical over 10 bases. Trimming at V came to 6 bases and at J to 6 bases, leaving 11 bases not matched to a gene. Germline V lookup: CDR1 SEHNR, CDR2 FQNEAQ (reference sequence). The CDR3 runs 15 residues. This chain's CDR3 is CASRADRGRAGEQYF. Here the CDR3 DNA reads TGTGCCAGCAGAGCCGACAGGGGGCGAGCGGGCGAGCAGTACTTC.

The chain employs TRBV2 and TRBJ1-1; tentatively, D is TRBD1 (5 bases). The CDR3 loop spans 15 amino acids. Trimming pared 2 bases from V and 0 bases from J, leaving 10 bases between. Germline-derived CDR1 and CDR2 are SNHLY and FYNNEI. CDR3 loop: CASSETDRMNTEAFF. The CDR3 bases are TGTGCCAGCAGTGAAACCGACAGAATGAACACTGAAGCTTTCTTT.

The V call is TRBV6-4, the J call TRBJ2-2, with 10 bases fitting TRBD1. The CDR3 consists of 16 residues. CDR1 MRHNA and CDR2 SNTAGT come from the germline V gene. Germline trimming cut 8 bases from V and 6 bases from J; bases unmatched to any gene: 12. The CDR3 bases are TGTGCCAGCCGCCAATCGGGACAGGGGTTGGCCGGGGAGCTGTTTTTT. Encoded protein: CASRQSGQGLAGELFF.

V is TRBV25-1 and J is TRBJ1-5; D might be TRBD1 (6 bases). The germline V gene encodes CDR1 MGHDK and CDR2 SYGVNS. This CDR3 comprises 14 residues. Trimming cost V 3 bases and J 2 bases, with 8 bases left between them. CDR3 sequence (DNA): TGTGCCAGCAGTGACAGGGGAGGCAATCAGCCCCAGCATTTT. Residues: CASSDRGGNQPQHF.

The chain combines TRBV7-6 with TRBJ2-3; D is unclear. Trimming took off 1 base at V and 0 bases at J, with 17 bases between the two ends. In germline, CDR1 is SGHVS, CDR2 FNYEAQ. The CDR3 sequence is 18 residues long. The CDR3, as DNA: TGTGCCAGCAGCTTAGTGAACGGGTATAACGGTAGCACAGATACGCAGTATTTT. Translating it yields CASSLVNGYNGSTDTQYF. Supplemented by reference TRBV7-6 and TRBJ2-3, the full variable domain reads GAGVSQSPRYKVTKRGQDVALRCDPISGHVSLYWYRQALGQGPEFLTYFNYEAQQDKSGLPNDRFSAERPEGSISTLTIQRTEQRDSAMYRCASSLVNGYNGSTDTQYFGPGTRLTVL.

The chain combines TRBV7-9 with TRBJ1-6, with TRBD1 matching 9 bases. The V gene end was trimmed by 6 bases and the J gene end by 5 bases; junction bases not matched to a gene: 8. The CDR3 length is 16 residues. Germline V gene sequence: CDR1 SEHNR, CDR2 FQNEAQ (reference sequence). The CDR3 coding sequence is TGTGCCAGCAGGGCACAGGGGGCGGCGAATAATTCACCCCTCCACTTT. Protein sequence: CASRAQGAANNSPLHF.

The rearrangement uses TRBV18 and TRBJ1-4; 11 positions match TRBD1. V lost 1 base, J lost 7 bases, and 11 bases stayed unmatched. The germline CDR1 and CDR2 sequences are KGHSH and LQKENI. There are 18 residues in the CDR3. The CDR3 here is CASSPLPGQGGNGEKLFF. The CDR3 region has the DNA TGTGCCAGCTCACCACTACCGGGACAGGGGGGAAATGGTGAAAAACTGTTTTTT.

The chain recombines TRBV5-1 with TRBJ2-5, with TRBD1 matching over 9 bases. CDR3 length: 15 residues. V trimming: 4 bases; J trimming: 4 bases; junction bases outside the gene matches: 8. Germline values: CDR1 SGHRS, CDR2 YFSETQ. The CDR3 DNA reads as TGCGCCAGCAGCCCTGGGACAGGGAGGGGAGAGACCCAGTACTTC. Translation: CASSPGTGRGETQYF.

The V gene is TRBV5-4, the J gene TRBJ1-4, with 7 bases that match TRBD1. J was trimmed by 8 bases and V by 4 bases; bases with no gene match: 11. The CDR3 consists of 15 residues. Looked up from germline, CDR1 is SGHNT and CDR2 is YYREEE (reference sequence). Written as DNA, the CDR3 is TGTGCCAGCAGCACCGGACAGGATGATCTCGAAAAACTGTTTTTT. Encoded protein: CASSTGQDDLEKLFF.

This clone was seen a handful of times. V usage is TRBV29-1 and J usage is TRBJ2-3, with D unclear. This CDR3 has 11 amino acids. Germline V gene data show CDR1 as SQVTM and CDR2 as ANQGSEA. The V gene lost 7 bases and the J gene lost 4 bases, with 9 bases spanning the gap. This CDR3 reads CSAPGADTQYF. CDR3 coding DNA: TGCAGCGCCCCAGGCGCAGATACGCAGTATTTT.

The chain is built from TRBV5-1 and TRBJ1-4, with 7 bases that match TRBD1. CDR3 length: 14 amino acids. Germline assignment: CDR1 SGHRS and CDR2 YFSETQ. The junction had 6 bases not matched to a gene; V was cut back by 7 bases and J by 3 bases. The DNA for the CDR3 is TGCGCCAGCCGAGGACAGGCCTCTAATGAAAAACTGTTTTTT. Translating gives CASRGQASNEKLFF.

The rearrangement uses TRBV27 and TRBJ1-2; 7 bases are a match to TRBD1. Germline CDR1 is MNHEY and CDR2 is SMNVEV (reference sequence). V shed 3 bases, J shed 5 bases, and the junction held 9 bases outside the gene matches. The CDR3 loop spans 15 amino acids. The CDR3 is CASSFSLGGHYGYTF. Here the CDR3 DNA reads TGTGCCAGCAGTTTTTCGCTAGGGGGCCATTATGGCTACACCTTC.

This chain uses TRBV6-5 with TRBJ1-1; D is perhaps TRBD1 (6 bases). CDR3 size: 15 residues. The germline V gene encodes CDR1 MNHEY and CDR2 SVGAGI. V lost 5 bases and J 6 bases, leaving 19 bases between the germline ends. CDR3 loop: CASSRPPGARAEAFF. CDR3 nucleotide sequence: TGTGCCAGCAGTAGACCCCCAGGGGCGCGGGCTGAAGCTTTCTTT.

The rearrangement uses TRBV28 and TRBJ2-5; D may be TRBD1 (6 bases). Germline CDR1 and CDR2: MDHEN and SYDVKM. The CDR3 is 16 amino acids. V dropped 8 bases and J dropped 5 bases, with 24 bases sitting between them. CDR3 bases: TGTGCCAGCGGGATTATTGGAGGACAGCGGCGGGAGACCCAGTACTTC. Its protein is CASGIIGGQRRETQYF.

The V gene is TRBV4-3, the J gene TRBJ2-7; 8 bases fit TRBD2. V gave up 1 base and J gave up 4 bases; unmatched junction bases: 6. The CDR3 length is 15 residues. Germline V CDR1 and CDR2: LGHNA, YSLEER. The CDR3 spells CASSQGREGGYEQYF. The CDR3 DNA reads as TGCGCCAGCAGCCAAGGACGGGAGGGTGGGTACGAGCAGTACTTC.